Presented here are 5 T cell receptor beta chains from one specimen sequenced in a study of sequential checkpoint blockade in melanoma (dated by TCRdb to between 2018 and 2021). The library was made by the immunoSEQ multiplex PCR assay. Sourced from immuneACCESS, this table was stored by TCRdb with only in-frame sequences that have V and J called. A share of the clones is absent; for the studies checked, an unresolved V gene accounts for under half, and the remainder has no known explanation. The sample table records about 19,000 clones; around 82% of these occur just once. The ten largest account for approximately 34% of the sample. This specimen's treatment or condition label, per the study, means: randomized to nivolumab then ipilimumab (arm A) or the reverse (arm B). The source was CD8+ T cells sorted from blood (inferred from file names), collected from a patient given nivolumab and ipilimumab in sequence. Receptors were obtained from a human donor with melanoma.

This chain connects TRBV5-6 to TRBJ1-1, with D perhaps TRBD1 (6 bases). Germline V lookup: CDR1 SGHDT, CDR2 YYEEEE. V gave up 1 base and J gave up 4 bases, with 17 bases separating them. This CDR3 comprises 16 residues. The CDR3, as DNA: TGTGCCAGCAGCTTGTTGGGCCAGGGGCTTATCACTGAAGCTTTCTTT. This encodes CASSLLGQGLITEAFF.

This chain links TRBV7-9 with TRBJ1-1, with 8 bases identical to TRBD1. CDR3 length equals 13 residues. CDR1 and CDR2 from the germline V gene are SEHNR and FQNEAQ (reference sequence). V lost 5 bases and J lost 7; bases outside the gene matches: 6. The CDR3 sequence: CASSRGDRGEAFF. In nucleotides, the CDR3 is TGTGCCAGCAGCCGGGGAGACAGGGGTGAAGCTTTCTTT.

The J gene is TRBJ1-4, the V gene TRBV7-8, with D perhaps TRBD1 (6 bases). Germline lookup yields CDR1 SGHVS and CDR2 FQNEAQ. CDR3 size: 14 residues. V shed 1 base and J shed 8 bases, with 11 bases lying between them. CDR3 in amino acids: CASSLEQGGEKLFF. The CDR3 region has the DNA TGTGCCAGCAGCTTAGAACAGGGCGGGGAAAAACTGTTTTTT. Together with reference TRBV7-8 and TRBJ1-4, the CDR3 gives the full variable domain: GAGVSQSPRYKVAKRGQDVALRCDPISGHVSLFWYQQALGQGPEFLTYFQNEAQLDKSGLPSDRFFAERPEGSVSTLKIQRTQQEDSAVYLCASSLEQGGEKLFFGSGTQLSVL.

This chain uses TRBV9 with TRBJ1-2; D uncertain. There are 16 residues in the CDR3. CDR1 is SGDLS, CDR2 YYNGEE, per germline. Trimming shortened V by 0 bases and J by 4 bases, and 16 bases separated the two germline ends. For the CDR3, the DNA is TGTGCCAGCAGCGTAGGGCCGACAAGTCCCGGCTATGGCTACACCTTC. Encoded protein: CASSVGPTSPGYGYTF.

The chain combines TRBV19 with TRBJ2-7; a possible D gene is TRBD1 (5 bases). This CDR3 has 10 residues. Trimming stripped 7 bases from V and 9 bases from J, with 10 bases between. Germline V gives CDR1 LNHDA, CDR2 SQIVND (reference sequence). This CDR3 reads CASKGNRQYF. CDR3 sequence (DNA): TGTGCCAGTAAGGGGAACAGGCAGTACTTC. Supplemented by reference TRBV19 and TRBJ2-7, the full variable domain reads DGGITQSPKYLFRKEGQNVTLSCEQNLNHDAMYWYRQDPGQGLRLIYYSQIVNDFQKGDIAEGYSVSREKKESFPLTVTSAQKNPTAFYLCASKGNRQYFGPGTRLTVT.